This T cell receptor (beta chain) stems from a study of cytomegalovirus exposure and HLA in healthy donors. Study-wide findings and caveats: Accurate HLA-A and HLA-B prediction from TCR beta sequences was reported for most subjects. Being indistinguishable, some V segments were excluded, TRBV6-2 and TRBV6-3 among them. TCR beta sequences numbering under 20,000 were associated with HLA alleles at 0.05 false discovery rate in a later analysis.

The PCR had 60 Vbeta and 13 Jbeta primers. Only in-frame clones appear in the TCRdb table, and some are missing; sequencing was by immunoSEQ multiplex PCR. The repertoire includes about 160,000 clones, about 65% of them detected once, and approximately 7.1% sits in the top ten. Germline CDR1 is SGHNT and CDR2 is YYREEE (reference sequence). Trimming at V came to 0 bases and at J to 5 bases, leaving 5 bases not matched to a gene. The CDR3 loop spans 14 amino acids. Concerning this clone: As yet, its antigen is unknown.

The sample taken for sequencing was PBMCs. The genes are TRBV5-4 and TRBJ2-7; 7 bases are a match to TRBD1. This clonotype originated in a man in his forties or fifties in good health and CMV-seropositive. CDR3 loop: CASSLGGRGNEQYF. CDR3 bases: TGTGCCAGCAGCTTGGGGGGCAGGGGGAACGAGCAGTACTTC.